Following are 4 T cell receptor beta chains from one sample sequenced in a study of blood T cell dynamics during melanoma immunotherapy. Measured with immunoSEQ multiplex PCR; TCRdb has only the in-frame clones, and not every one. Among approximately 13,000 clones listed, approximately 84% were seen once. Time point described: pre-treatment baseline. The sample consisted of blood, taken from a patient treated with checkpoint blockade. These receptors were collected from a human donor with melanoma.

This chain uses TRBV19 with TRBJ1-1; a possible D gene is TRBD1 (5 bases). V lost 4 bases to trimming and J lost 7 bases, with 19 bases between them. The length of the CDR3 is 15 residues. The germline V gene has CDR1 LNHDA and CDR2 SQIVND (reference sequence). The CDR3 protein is CASSSPRGENFEAFF. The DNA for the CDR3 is TGTGCCAGTAGTAGCCCGCGAGGGGAAAACTTTGAAGCTTTCTTT. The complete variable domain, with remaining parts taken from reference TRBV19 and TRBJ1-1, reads DGGITQSPKYLFRKEGQNVTLSCEQNLNHDAMYWYRQDPGQGLRLIYYSQIVNDFQKGDIAEGYSVSREKKESFPLTVTSAQKNPTAFYLCASSSPRGENFEAFFGQGTRLTVV.

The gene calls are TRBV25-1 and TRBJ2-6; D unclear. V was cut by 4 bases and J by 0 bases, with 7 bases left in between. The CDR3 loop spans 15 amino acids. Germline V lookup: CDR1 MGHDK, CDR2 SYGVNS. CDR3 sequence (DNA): TGTGCCAGCAGTGCAAGGGTCTCTGGGGCCAACGTCCTGACTTTC. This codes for CASSARVSGANVLTF.

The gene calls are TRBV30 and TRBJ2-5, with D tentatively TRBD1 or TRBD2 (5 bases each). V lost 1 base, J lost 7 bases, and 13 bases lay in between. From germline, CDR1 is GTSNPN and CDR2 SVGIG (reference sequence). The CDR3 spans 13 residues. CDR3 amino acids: CAWSGMVGGTQYF. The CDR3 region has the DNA TGTGCCTGGAGTGGGATGGTTGGGGGGACCCAGTACTTC.

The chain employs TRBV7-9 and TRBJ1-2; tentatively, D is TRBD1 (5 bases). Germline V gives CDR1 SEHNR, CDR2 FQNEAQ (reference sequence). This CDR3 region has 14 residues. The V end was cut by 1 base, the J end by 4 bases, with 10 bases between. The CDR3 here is CASSLELGAYGYTF. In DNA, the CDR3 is TGTGCCAGCAGCTTAGAGCTTGGGGCCTATGGCTACACCTTC.